The 22 T cell receptor beta chains given below trace back to one sample, sequenced in a study of Ad26.COV2.S vaccination and SARS-CoV-2 variants. The treatment is: roughly 18 received Ad26.COV2.S at low or high dose, single or two shots; about 5 received placebo; per-sample allocation not given. The samples were gathered on day 63 after the first injection of vaccine or placebo. Some clones are missing from TCRdb's copy, which holds only in-frame ones; the method was immunoSEQ multiplex PCR. The table lists approximately 420,000 clones, about nine tenths of them singletons, with roughly 3% in the top ten. The material was peripheral blood, obtained in a trial of Ad26.COV2.S vaccine versus placebo. These receptors were collected from a person between 18 and 60 years old who received the Ad26.COV2.S COVID-19 vaccine or a placebo.

The rearrangement uses TRBV25-1 and TRBJ1-2; tentative D call: TRBD1 (5 bases). CDR3 size: 15 residues. Germline CDR1 reads MGHDK; CDR2 reads SYGVNS. V was shortened by 6 bases and J by 8 bases, with 22 bases between the two germline ends. Written as DNA, the CDR3 is TGTGCCAGCAGGAAGGAGGGACGGCTAAGACAAGGCTACACCTTC. Its protein is CASRKEGRLRQGYTF.

This chain connects TRBV14 to TRBJ2-7; 8 bases are a match to TRBD2. CDR3 length: 18 residues. Germline V CDR1 and CDR2: SGHDN, FVKESK. V was pared by 0 bases and J by 3 bases, with 13 bases of the junction left unmatched. The DNA for the CDR3 is TGTGCCAGCAGCCAAGATGCTCGGCGGGGGGCGGTCCTCTACGAGCAGTACTTC. It encodes CASSQDARRGAVLYEQYF.

V is TRBV5-1 and J is TRBJ1-1; no clear D. Germline V gives CDR1 SGHRS, CDR2 YFSETQ. The CDR3 runs 16 residues. With 4 bases removed from V and 1 base from J, the gap between germline ends came to 17 bases. Written as DNA, the CDR3 is TGCGCCAGCAGCGGAGCCCTGGGCACGGCGAACACTGAAGCTTTCTTT. This translates into CASSGALGTANTEAFF.

The chain has TRBV30 and TRBJ1-2; D unresolved. Looked up from germline, CDR1 is GTSNPN and CDR2 is SVGIG (reference sequence). CDR3 length equals 13 residues. V dropped 4 bases and J dropped 0 bases, with 9 bases sitting between them. CDR3 protein: CAWNTEANYGYTF. The CDR3 region has the DNA TGTGCCTGGAATACCGAGGCTAACTATGGCTACACCTTC. Variable domain in full (rest from reference TRBV30 and TRBJ1-2): SQTIHQWPATLVQPVGSPLSLECTVEGTSNPNLYWYRQAAGRGLQLLFYSVGIGQISSEVPQNLSASRPQDRQFILSSKKLLLSDSGFYLCAWNTEANYGYTFGSGTRLTVV.

The J gene is TRBJ2-3, the V gene TRBV24-1; D tentatively reads TRBD1 or TRBD2 (6 bases each). Germline V lookup: CDR1 KGHDR, CDR2 SFDVKD. The CDR3 has 16 amino acids. Trimming took off 1 base at V and 0 bases at J, with 10 bases between the two ends. CDR3 loop: CATSDFWGASTDTQYF. The CDR3 DNA follows: TGTGCCACCAGTGATTTCTGGGGGGCGAGCACAGATACGCAGTATTTT.

The chain recombines TRBV5-4 with TRBJ2-2; D ambiguous. V was clipped by 0 bases and J by 4 bases, with 7 bases between them. The CDR3 runs to 14 residues. Germline loops: CDR1 SGHNT, CDR2 YYREEE (reference sequence). The CDR3 DNA sequence: TGTGCCAGCAGCTTGGGGACGATCACCGGGGAGCTGTTTTTT. It encodes CASSLGTITGELFF.

The genes are TRBV5-1 and TRBJ2-1, with 8 bases that match TRBD1. The trim removed 4 bases at V and 4 bases at J, leaving 13 bases unmatched. This CDR3 is built from 17 residues. CDR1 is SGHRS, CDR2 YFSETQ, per germline. CDR3 DNA sequence: TGCGCCAGCAGCCCACTAAAGACAGGGGCGACGTACAATGAGCAGTTCTTC. This sequence encodes CASSPLKTGATYNEQFF.

Note on this clone: The sample carries other DNA sequences with the same CDR3. The CDR3 DNA reads as TGCGCCAGCAGCTTGGGGGGACGGAGCACAGATACGCAGTATTTT. Translated, it gives CASSLGGRSTDTQYF. The chain has TRBV5-1 and TRBJ2-3; the D gene could be TRBD1 or TRBD2 (5 bases each). The CDR3 has 15 amino acids. Germline V gene data show CDR1 as SGHRS and CDR2 as YFSETQ. Trimming took 0 bases from V and 0 from J, leaving 8 bases between them.

The chain is built from TRBV3-1 (or the pseudogene TRBV3-2) and TRBJ1-1; D perhaps matches TRBD1 (5 bases). V lost 10 bases to trimming and J lost 3 bases, with 15 bases between them. The CDR3 is 13 residues long. Looked up from germline, CDR1 is LGHDT and CDR2 is YNNKEL (reference sequence). CDR3 DNA: TGTGCCACCGGGGGTATGCTCGACACTGAAGCTTTCTTT. It translates to CATGGMLDTEAFF.

The chain carries TRBV6-5 and TRBJ2-3; either TRBD1 or TRBD2 may fit D (5 bases each). Per the germline V gene, CDR1 is MNHEY and CDR2 is SVGAGI. V was trimmed by 5 bases and J by 0 bases, leaving 9 bases between them. The CDR3 extends over 14 amino acids. The CDR3 nucleotides read TGTGCCAGCAGTCTTCGGGACAGCACAGATACGCAGTATTTT. Translating gives CASSLRDSTDTQYF.

The chain is built from TRBV7-2 and TRBJ2-3; TRBD2 aligns across 13 bases. V was clipped by 5 bases and J by 1 base; unmatched bases: 6. The CDR3 loop spans 17 amino acids. Germline CDR1 SGHTA, CDR2 FQGNSA. The DNA for the CDR3 is TGTGCCAGCAGCCAAAGACTAGCGGGGGGCCGCACAGATACGCAGTATTTT. Amino acid sequence: CASSQRLAGGRTDTQYF.

The CDR3 DNA reads TGCGCCAGCAGCCAAGATACGGCTAGCGGGACAGATACGCAGTATTTT. The encoded protein is CASSQDTASGTDTQYF. The chain links TRBV4-1 to TRBJ2-3; 8 positions agree with TRBD2. The ends lost 0 bases at V and 3 bases at J; junction bases unmatched: 5. This CDR3 has 16 residues. Germline CDR1 is MGHRA and CDR2 is YSYEKL.

The chain links TRBV6-5 to TRBJ1-1, with D uncertain. This CDR3 is 12 amino acids long. CDR1 and CDR2 (germline): MNHEY, SVGAGI. Trimming pared 8 bases from V and 0 bases from J, leaving 7 bases between. The CDR3 sequence: CASLFLNTEAFF. For the CDR3, the DNA is TGTGCCAGCCTGTTTCTGAACACTGAAGCTTTCTTT.

The rearrangement joins TRBV6-6 to TRBJ2-7, with D hard to call. This CDR3 contains 13 residues. V shed 2 bases and J shed 2 bases, with 7 bases lying between them. Germline assignment: CDR1 MNHNY and CDR2 SVGAGI (reference sequence). The CDR3 nucleotides read TGTGCCAGCAGTTACGCATCAACCTACGAGCAGTACTTC. Translated, it gives CASSYASTYEQYF.

The rearrangement uses TRBV10-3 and TRBJ2-2; tentative D call: TRBD2 (5 bases). The CDR3 runs to 16 residues. The V gene lost 3 bases and the J gene lost 4 bases, with 15 bases spanning the gap. Germline CDR1 and CDR2: ENHRY and SYGVKD. This CDR3 is CAISEGLALVTGELFF. For the CDR3, the DNA is TGTGCCATCAGTGAAGGGCTAGCCTTGGTCACCGGGGAGCTGTTTTTT.

This chain joins TRBV5-6 and TRBJ2-6; D not certain. V was trimmed by 1 base and J by 0 bases, leaving 14 bases between them. The germline CDR1 and CDR2 sequences are SGHDT and YYEEEE. CDR3 length: 18 amino acids. This CDR3 is CASSLLAAKFSGANVLTF. The CDR3 coding sequence is TGTGCCAGCAGCTTGTTGGCAGCTAAGTTCTCTGGGGCCAACGTCCTGACTTTC.

The chain combines TRBV11-3 with TRBJ2-2; perhaps TRBD2 as D (6 bases). Germline V gene sequence: CDR1 SGHNT, CDR2 YENEEA. Trimming took off 3 bases at V and 3 bases at J, with 17 bases between the two ends. This CDR3 comprises 17 residues. CDR3 DNA: TGTGCCAGCAGCTTCCGTAGCGGTTTAGGGTACACCGGGGAGCTGTTTTTT. Protein: CASSFRSGLGYTGELFF.

This clone occurred a few times. The chain joins TRBV7-2 to TRBJ1-2; D gene ambiguous. V lost 2 bases to trimming and J lost 7 bases, with 14 bases between them. CDR1 SGHTA and CDR2 FQGNSA come from the germline V gene. This CDR3 contains 14 residues. The CDR3 DNA is TGTGCCAGCAGCTTATTTCGGGATCTAACTGGCTACACCTTC. This encodes CASSLFRDLTGYTF.

The chain is built from TRBV7-8 and TRBJ2-3; 8 nucleotides match TRBD2. This CDR3 region has 15 residues. Trimming at V came to 5 bases and at J to 0 bases, leaving 4 bases not matched to a gene. Germline CDR1 is SGHVS and CDR2 is FQNEAQ. Here the CDR3 reads CASSVSGESTDTQYF. As DNA, the CDR3 is TGTGCCAGCAGCGTTAGCGGGGAGAGCACAGATACGCAGTATTTT.

The chain employs TRBV10-3 and TRBJ2-1, with 7 positions matching TRBD2. Germline-derived CDR1 and CDR2 are ENHRY and SYGVKD. After removal of 8 bases from V and 5 bases from J, the junction contained 12 bases not matched to a gene. The CDR3 consists of 15 residues. The CDR3: CAIGERRGLHNEQFF. In nucleotides, the CDR3 is TGTGCCATCGGGGAGCGGCGGGGGTTACACAATGAGCAGTTCTTC.

The V and J genes are TRBV6-5 and TRBJ1-2, with D unclear. The ends were cut back, 3 bases at V and 4 bases at J, with 12 bases in the middle. Germline CDR1 is MNHEY and CDR2 is SVGAGI. This CDR3 is built from 14 residues. The CDR3 loop reads CASSYSAQRYGYTF. Written as DNA, the CDR3 is TGTGCCAGCAGTTATTCGGCACAGCGCTATGGCTACACCTTC.

The V call is TRBV3-1 (or the pseudogene TRBV3-2), the J call TRBJ2-3, with D unclear. With 0 bases removed from V and 8 bases from J, the gap between germline ends came to 9 bases. The CDR3 spans 13 residues. Germline V CDR1 and CDR2: LGHDT, YNNKEL (reference sequence). This chain's CDR3 is CASSQDVVLTQYF. The CDR3 DNA reads TGTGCCAGCAGCCAAGATGTAGTCCTTACGCAGTATTTT.